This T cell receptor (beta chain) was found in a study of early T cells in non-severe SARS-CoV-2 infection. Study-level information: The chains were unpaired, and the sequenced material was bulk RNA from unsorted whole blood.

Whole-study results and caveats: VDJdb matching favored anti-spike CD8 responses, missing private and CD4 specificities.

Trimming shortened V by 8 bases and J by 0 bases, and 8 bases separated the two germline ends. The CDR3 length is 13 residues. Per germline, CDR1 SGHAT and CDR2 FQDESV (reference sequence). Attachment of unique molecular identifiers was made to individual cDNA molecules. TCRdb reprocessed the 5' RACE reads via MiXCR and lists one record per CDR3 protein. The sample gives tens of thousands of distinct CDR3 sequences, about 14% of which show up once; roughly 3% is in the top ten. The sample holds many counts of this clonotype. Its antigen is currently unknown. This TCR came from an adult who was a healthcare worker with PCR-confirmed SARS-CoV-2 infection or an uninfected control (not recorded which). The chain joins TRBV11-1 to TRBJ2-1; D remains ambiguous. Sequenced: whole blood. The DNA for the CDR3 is TGTGCCAGCCCCCATTGCTCCTACAATGAGCAGTTCTTC. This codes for CASPHCSYNEQFF.